The clone carrying this TCR beta chain has a single count. The source of the sample is a study of blood T cell repertoires in COVID-19. Study background: Samples of COVID-19 (acute and convalescent) were obtained from the United States, Italy and Spain.

The CDR3 spans 13 residues. Germline V gene data show CDR1 as SQVTM and CDR2 as ANQGSEA. The germline V and J ends were trimmed by 6 bases and 3 bases, with 12 bases remaining between them. TCRdb keeps only in-frame clones here, not all; method: immunoSEQ multiplex PCR. This sample carries approximately 400,000 clones, around 89% of them seen once, and the ten largest clones take roughly 12%. One Seattle source followed patients from active infection through their disease course. The source material was peripheral blood. The TCR comes from a woman aged 45-65 years with COVID-19, enrolled during active disease. The rearrangement uses TRBV29-1 and TRBJ1-5; possibly TRBD1 for D (6 bases). CDR3 bases: TGCAGCGTCGCCACAGGGAACAATCAGCCCCAGCATTTT. Translated, it gives CSVATGNNQPQHF.